The rows below give T cell receptor beta chains drawn from one sample of a study of CD8+CD57+ T cells in acquired aplastic anemia. TCRdb fed the reads into MiXCR, producing one record per CDR3 protein. The table lists about 470,000 distinct CDR3 sequences, more than 25% of them singletons. The sequenced sample consisted of sorted CD4+, CD8+, or CD8+CD57+ T cells (not recorded which) from PBMCs. Receptors were obtained from a human donor with aplastic anemia. Each CDR3 is given with its conserved first and last residue. The order of the fields is D gene, clone size, V gene, J gene, CDR3 DNA, CDR3 protein. D genes are given only for firm matches. Rows give clone size only sometimes, using once, few, many, or a class for an expanded clone.

TRBD1	many	TRBV11-1	TRBJ1-3	TGTGCCAGCAGCCTCGGACAGGGGCGTACTGGAAACACCATATATTTT	CASSLGQGRTGNTIYF
TRBD1	many	TRBV2	TRBJ1-2	TGTGCCAGCAAAATCGTGACAGGGGTCGGCTACACCTTC	CASKIVTGVGYTF
.	many	TRBV24-1	TRBJ2-5	TGTGCCATTGCGGACCAAGAGACCCAGTACTTC	CAIADQETQYF
TRBD1	.	TRBV10-3	TRBJ2-7	TGTGCCATCAGTGGGGACAGGGACCAGAGAGGCTACGAGCAGTACTTC	CAISGDRDQRGYEQYF
.	.	TRBV19	TRBJ2-7	TGTGCCAGTAGCTCCGGCCGCCTAGGGACAAACTACGAGCAGCACTTC	CASSSGRLGTNYEQHF
.	few	TRBV25-1	TRBJ2-3	TGTGCCAGCAGTGACTCTATGACAGCATTGGATACGCAGTATTTT	CASSDSMTALDTQYF
.	.	TRBV24-1	TRBJ1-2	TGTGCCACCAGTCTTGAACTGAACTATGGCTACACCTTC	CATSLELNYGYTF
TRBD1	few	TRBV9	TRBJ1-3	TGTGCCAGCAGCGCCCTACAGGGGCCGAGGCACACCATATATTTT	CASSALQGPRHTIYF
.	few	TRBV5-1	TRBJ1-4	TGCGCCAGCAGCTTAATTTCCGGGACGGGGGAAAAACTGTTTTTT	CASSLISGTGEKLFF
.	.	TRBV25-1	TRBJ1-4	TGTGCCAGCAGTTTCGGGGGAACTAATGAAAAACTGTTTTTT	CASSFGGTNEKLFF
TRBD1	many	TRBV20-1	TRBJ1-1	TGCAGTGCACCGGGACAGGGGGCAGCTGAAGCTTTCTTT	CSAPGQGAAEAFF
.	.	TRBV6-1	TRBJ1-3	TGTGCCAGCAGTGATTACACCATATATTTT	CASSDYTIYF
.	.	TRBV9	TRBJ2-1	TGTGCCAGCAGCGTACGAGGGCGCAATGAGCAGTTCTTC	CASSVRGRNEQFF
.	few	TRBV2	TRBJ1-5	TGTGCCAGCAGCCTACTCCAGCAGCCCCAGCATTTT	CASSLLQQPQHF
TRBD2	few	TRBV20-1	TRBJ2-5	TGCAGTGCACCGACTAGCGGGTTGGAGACCCAGTACTTC	CSAPTSGLETQYF
TRBD2	.	TRBV7-9	TRBJ2-7	TGTGCCAGCAGCTCCGGGACTAGCGGGAGTGATGAGCAGTACTTC	CASSSGTSGSDEQYF
.	few	TRBV19	TRBJ2-3	TGTGCCAGTAGGAGTGGAGGAGATACGCAGTATTTT	CASRSGGDTQYF
.	.	TRBV25-1	TRBJ1-2	TGTGCCAGCAGTGATCCGACCTCATCTTGGGACACCTTC	CASSDPTSSWDTF
.	.	TRBV9	TRBJ1-1	TGTGCCAGCAGCCAAGGGGCAGAGAACACTGAAGCTTTCTTT	CASSQGAENTEAFF
TRBD1	many	TRBV24-1	TRBJ2-6	TGTGCCACAGGGGGCGGTTTTGGGGCCAACGTCCTGACTTTC	CATGGGFGANVLTF
.	.	TRBV10-3	TRBJ1-5	TGTGCCATCAGTGATCCGGCCCGCCAGCCCCAGCATTTT	CAISDPARQPQHF
.	few	TRBV4-3	TRBJ1-6	TGCGCCAGCAGCCCATATTACGACAGATATAATTCACCCCTCCACTTT	CASSPYYDRYNSPLHF
TRBD1	.	TRBV25-1	TRBJ1-5	TGTGCCAGCAGCTTAGAGACAGGGGGTGGCAATCAGCCCCAGCATTTT	CASSLETGGGNQPQHF
.	.	TRBV5-8	TRBJ2-7	TGTGCCACCGCGACCATTCCTGGACAGTTTAACGAGCAGTACTTC	CATATIPGQFNEQYF
TRBD1	.	TRBV2	TRBJ2-1	TGTGCCAGCAGCCCACAGGGGGTCTCCTACAATGAGCAGTTCTTC	CASSPQGVSYNEQFF